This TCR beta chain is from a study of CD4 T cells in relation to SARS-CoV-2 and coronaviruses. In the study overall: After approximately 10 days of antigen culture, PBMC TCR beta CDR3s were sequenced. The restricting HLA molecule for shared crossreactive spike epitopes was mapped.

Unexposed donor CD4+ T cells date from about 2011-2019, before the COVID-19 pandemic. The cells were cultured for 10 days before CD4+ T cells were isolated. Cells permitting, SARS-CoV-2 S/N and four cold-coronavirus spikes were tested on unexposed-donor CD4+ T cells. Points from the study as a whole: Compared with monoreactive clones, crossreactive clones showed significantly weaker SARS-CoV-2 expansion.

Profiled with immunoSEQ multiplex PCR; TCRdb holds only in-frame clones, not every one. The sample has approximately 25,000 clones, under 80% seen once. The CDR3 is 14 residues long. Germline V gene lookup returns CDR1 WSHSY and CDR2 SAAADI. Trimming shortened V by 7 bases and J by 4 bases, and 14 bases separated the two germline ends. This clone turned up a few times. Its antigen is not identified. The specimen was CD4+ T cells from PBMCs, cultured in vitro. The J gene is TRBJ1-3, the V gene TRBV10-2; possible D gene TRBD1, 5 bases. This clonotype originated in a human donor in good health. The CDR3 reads CASKGTTGGNTIYF. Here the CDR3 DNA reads TGCGCCAGCAAAGGGACGACGGGGGGAAACACCATATATTTT.